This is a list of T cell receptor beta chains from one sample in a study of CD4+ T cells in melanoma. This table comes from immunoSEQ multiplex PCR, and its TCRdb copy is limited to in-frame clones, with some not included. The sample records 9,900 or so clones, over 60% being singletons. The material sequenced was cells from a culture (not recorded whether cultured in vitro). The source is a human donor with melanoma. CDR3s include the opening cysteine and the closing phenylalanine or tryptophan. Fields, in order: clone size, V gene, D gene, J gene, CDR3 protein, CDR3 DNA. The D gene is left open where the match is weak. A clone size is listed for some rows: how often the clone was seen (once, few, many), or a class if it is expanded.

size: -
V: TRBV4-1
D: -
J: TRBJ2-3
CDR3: CASGGWGQSTDTQYF
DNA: TGCGCCAGCGGGGGTTGGGGGCAGAGCACAGATACGCAGTATTTT

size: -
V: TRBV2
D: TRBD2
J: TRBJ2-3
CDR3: CASQRGGGGAGDTQYF
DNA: TGTGCCAGCCAAAGGGGTGGCGGGGGGGCCGGAGATACGCAGTATTTT

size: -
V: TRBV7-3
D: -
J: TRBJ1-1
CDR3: CASSLTGGNTEAFF
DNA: TGTGCCAGCAGCTTAACAGGGGGAAACACTGAAGCTTTCTTT

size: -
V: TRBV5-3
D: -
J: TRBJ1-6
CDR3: CARSIPGRVVYSPLHF
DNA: TGTGCCAGAAGCATCCCCGGCAGGGTTGTATATTCACCCCTCCACTTT

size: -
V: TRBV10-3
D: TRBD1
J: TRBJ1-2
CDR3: CAISEFESGTGPNYGYTF
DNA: TGTGCCATCAGTGAGTTCGAATCCGGGACAGGACCCAACTATGGCTACACCTTC

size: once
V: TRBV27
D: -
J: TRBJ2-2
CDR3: CASRGVWNTGELFF
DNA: TGTGCCAGCAGGGGGGTGTGGAACACCGGGGAGCTGTTTTTT

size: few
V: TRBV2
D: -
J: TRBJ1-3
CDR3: CASREFNSGNTIYF
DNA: TGTGCCAGCAGAGAATTCAACTCTGGAAACACCATATATTTT

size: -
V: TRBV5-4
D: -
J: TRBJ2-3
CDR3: CASSFKGGGRGYSTDTQYF
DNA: TGTGCCAGCAGCTTTAAAGGGGGGGGCCGGGGGTACAGCACAGATACGCAGTATTTT

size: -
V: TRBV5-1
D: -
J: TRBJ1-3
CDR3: CASSLAGSSGAGNTIYF
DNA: TGCGCCAGCAGCTTGGCCGGGTCGTCCGGGGCTGGAAACACCATATATTTT

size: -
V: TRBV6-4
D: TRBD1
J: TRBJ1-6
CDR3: CASSDSGGNSPLHF
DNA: TGTGCCAGCAGTGACTCAGGGGGCAATTCACCCCTCCACTTT

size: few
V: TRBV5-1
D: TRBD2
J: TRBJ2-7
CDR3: CASSSIAGGYEQYF
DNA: TGCGCCAGCAGCTCCATAGCGGGGGGCTACGAGCAGTACTTC

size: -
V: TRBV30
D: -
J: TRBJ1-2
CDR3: CACGNRINYGYTF
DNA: TGTGCCTGCGGTAACAGGATTAACTATGGCTACACCTTC

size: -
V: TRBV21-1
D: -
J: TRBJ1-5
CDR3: CASSIPDRTDQPQHF
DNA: TGTGCCAGCAGCATACCAGACAGAACCGATCAGCCCCAGCATTTT

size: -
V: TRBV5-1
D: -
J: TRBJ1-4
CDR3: CARRPRQPGRKNEKLFF
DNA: TGCGCCAGACGACCAAGGCAACCGGGACGGAAAAATGAAAAACTGTTTTTT

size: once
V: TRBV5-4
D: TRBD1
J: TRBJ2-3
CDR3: CASSSRTGIITDTQYF
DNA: TGTGCCAGCAGCTCCCGGACAGGTATTATCACAGATACGCAGTATTTT

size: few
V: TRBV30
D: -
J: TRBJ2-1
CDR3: CAWSRHHQQFF
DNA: TGTGCCTGGAGTAGACACCATCAGCAGTTCTTC

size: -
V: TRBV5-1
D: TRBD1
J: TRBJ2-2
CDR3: CASSWSRDRSTGELFF
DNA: TGCGCCAGCAGCTGGAGCCGGGACAGGTCGACCGGGGAGCTGTTTTTT

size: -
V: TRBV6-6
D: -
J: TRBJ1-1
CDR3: CASSYSFGVTEAFF
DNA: TGTGCCAGCAGTTACTCGTTTGGGGTGACTGAAGCTTTCTTT

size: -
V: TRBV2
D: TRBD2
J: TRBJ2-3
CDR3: CASSVFTSGGTTDTQYF
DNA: TGTGCCAGCAGTGTGTTTACTAGCGGGGGGACCACAGATACGCAGTATTTT

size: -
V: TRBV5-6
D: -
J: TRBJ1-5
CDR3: CASTRNPGPNQPQHF
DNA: TGTGCCAGCACCCGTAACCCGGGACCCAATCAGCCCCAGCATTTT

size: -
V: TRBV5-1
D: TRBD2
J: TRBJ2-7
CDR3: CASSLGGGAGEQYF
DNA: TGCGCCAGCAGCTTGGGCGGGGGGGCTGGAGAGCAGTACTTC

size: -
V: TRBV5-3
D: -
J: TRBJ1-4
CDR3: CARSQSKLEGEKLFF
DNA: TGTGCCAGAAGCCAAAGTAAACTGGAAGGTGAAAAACTGTTTTTT

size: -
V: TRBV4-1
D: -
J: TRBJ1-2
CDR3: CASSPSQGQANYGYTF
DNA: TGCGCCAGCAGCCCCTCACAAGGACAAGCTAACTATGGCTACACCTTC

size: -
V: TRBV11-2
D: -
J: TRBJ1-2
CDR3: CASSLKPPGRGYTF
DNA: TGTGCCAGCAGCTTAAAACCCCCGGGACGTGGCTACACCTTC

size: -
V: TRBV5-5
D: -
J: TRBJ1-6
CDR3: CASSLAGDSPLHF
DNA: TGTGCCAGCAGCTTGGCCGGCGACTCACCCCTCCACTTT

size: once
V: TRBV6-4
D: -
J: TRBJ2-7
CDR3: CASSDCRDLPYEQYF
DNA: TGTGCCAGCAGTGACTGTAGGGATCTACCCTACGAGCAGTACTTC

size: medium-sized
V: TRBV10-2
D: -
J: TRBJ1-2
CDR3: CASSDPGDRGYTF
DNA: TGCGCCAGCAGCGATCCAGGGGATCGTGGCTACACCTTC

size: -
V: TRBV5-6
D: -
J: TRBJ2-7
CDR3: CASSLAPGALREQYF
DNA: TGTGCCAGCAGCTTGGCCCCGGGAGCCCTTAGGGAGCAGTACTTC

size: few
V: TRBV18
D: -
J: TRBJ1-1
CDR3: CASSPPFPSPAFF
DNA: TGTGCCAGCTCACCACCCTTCCCGAGCCCAGCTTTCTTT

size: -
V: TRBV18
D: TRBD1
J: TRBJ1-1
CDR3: CASSLTGYTEAFF
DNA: TGTGCCAGCTCACTGACAGGGTATACTGAAGCTTTCTTT

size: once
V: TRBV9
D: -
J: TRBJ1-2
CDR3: CASSQGQRHGYTF
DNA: TGTGCCAGCAGCCAAGGACAGCGTCATGGCTACACCTTC

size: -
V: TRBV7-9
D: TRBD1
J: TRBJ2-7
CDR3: CASSLSADRGKYEQYF
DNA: TGTGCCAGCAGCTTATCCGCCGACAGGGGGAAGTACGAGCAGTACTTC

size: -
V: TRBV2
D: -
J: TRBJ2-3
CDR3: CASSAEGEGVDTQYF
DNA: TGTGCCAGCAGTGCGGAGGGAGAAGGGGTAGATACGCAGTATTTT

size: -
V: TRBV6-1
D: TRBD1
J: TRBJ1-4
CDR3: CASSGDRGRGSEKLFF
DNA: TGTGCCAGCAGTGGGGACAGGGGACGGGGTTCTGAAAAACTGTTTTTT

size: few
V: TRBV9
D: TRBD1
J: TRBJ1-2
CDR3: CASSARLGTGWNGYTF
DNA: TGTGCCAGCAGCGCAAGACTGGGGACAGGGTGGAATGGCTACACCTTC

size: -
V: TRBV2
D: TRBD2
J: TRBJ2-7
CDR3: CASRAGLPPYEQYF
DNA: TGTGCCAGCCGAGCGGGACTACCGCCCTACGAGCAGTACTTC

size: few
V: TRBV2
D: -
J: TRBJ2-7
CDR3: CASSFPLSYEQYF
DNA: TGTGCCAGCTCGTTCCCGTTGTCCTACGAGCAGTACTTC

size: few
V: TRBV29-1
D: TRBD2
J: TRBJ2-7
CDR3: CSVEKSSGAYEQYF
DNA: TGCAGCGTTGAAAAGTCTAGCGGGGCCTACGAGCAGTACTTC

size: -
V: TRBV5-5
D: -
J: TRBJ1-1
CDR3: CASSRYRESAFF
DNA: TGTGCCAGCAGCCGGTACAGGGAGTCGGCTTTCTTT

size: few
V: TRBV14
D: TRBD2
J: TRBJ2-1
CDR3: CASSQDGTSFREQFF
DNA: TGTGCCAGCAGCCAAGATGGGACTAGTTTCCGTGAGCAGTTCTTC

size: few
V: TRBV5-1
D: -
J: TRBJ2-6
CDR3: CASSLGGDRLPGANVLTF
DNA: TGCGCCAGCAGCTTGGGGGGGGACAGACTCCCTGGGGCCAACGTCCTGACTTTC

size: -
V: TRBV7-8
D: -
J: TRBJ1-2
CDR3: CASSLVDSNYGYTF
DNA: TGTGCCAGCAGCTTAGTAGACAGTAACTATGGCTACACCTTC

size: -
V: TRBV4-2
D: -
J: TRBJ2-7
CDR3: CASSQDLDGGTYEQYF
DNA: TGTGCCAGCAGCCAAGATCTGGACGGTGGTACCTACGAGCAGTACTTC

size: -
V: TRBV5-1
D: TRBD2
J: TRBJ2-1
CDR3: CASSSAPGLAGNEQFF
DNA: TGCGCCAGCAGCTCGGCGCCGGGACTAGCGGGGAATGAGCAGTTCTTC

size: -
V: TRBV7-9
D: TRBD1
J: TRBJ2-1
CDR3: CASSFGGTGGEQFF
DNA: TGTGCCAGCAGTTTCGGCGGGACAGGGGGTGAGCAGTTCTTC

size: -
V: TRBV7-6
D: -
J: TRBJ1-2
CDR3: CASSLGGAGPAGYTF
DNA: TGTGCCAGCAGCTTAGGAGGGGCAGGGCCCGCTGGCTACACCTTC

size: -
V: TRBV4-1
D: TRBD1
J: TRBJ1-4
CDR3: CASSQGQGRPSNEKLFF
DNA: TGCGCCAGCAGCCAAGGACAGGGGCGCCCTTCTAATGAAAAACTGTTTTTT

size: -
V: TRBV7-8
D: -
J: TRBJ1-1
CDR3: CASSLDLRTNTEAFF
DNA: TGTGCCAGCAGCTTAGATCTGAGGACGAACACTGAAGCTTTCTTT

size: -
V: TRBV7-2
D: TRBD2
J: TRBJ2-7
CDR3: CASSLTSGGSYEQYF
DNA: TGTGCCAGCAGCTTGACTAGCGGGGGCTCCTACGAGCAGTACTTC

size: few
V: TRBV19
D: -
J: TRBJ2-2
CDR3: CATQGGRPNTGELFF
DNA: TGTGCCACCCAGGGAGGCAGGCCAAACACCGGGGAGCTGTTTTTT

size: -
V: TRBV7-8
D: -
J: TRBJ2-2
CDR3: CASSHSRVELFF
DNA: TGTGCCAGCAGCCATTCCCGGGTGGAGCTGTTTTTT

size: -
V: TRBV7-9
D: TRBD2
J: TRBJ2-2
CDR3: CAVAGGAMNTGELFF
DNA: TGTGCCGTAGCGGGGGGCGCGATGAACACCGGGGAGCTGTTTTTT

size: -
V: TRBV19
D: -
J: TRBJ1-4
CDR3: CASTNRNGAGRNEKLFF
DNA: TGTGCCAGTACCAATAGGAACGGGGCCGGGCGAAATGAAAAACTGTTTTTT